This T cell receptor beta chain is from a study of T-cell memory formation after mild COVID-19. Findings and caveats of the study: CD4+ contracting clones lay mainly in CM and EM, CD8+ ones in EMRA. Day 37-peaking second-wave clones had unconfirmed SARS-CoV-2 specificity. Clones contracting across day 15 to 85 had a balanced CD4/CD8 profile; later expanding clones leaned CD4+.

UMIs and sample barcodes were carried by the TCR alpha and TCR beta cDNA libraries that 5'RACE produced using constant-segment primers. Using its own MiXCR run on the 5' RACE reads, TCRdb lists one record per CDR3 protein. The data contain about 600,000 distinct CDR3 sequences, about 22% of them seen just once; the ten biggest clones take up about 8.4%. The CDR3 has 14 residues. Germline lookup yields CDR1 SEHNR and CDR2 FQNEAQ (reference sequence). V lost 5 bases and J 3 bases, leaving 14 bases between the germline ends. Comments on this clonotype: Its antigen is currently unknown.

The clonotype was recovered from an adult woman who had mild COVID-19 (a few samples of this study predate the infection). Cell type and time point are not known. The chain uses TRBV7-9 and TRBJ2-7, with D possibly matching TRBD2 (6 bases). The specimen was PBMCs or a T cell subset sorted from them (not recorded which). The CDR3 here is CASSQTGGHYEQYF. CDR3 in DNA: TGTGCCAGCAGCCAGACCGGGGGTCACTACGAGCAGTACTTC.